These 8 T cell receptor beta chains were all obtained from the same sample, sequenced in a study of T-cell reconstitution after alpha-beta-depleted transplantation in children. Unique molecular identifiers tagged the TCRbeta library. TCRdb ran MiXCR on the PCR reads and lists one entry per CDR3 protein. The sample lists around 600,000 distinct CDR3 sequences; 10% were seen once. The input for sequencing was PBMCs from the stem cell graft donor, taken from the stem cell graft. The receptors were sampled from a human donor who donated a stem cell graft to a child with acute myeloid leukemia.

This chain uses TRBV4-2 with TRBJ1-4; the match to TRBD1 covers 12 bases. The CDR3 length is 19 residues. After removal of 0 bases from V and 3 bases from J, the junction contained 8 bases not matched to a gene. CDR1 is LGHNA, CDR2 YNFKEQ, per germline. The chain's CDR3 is CASSQDPPGQGAANEKLFF. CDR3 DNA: TGTGCCAGCAGCCAAGATCCACCGGGACAGGGGGCCGCTAATGAAAAACTGTTTTTT.

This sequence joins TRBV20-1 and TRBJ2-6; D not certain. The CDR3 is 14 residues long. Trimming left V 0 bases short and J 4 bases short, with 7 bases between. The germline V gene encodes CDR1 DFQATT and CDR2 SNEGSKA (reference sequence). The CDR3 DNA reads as TGCAGTGCTAGAGACCCCAACGGGGCCAACGTCCTGACTTTC. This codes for CSARDPNGANVLTF.

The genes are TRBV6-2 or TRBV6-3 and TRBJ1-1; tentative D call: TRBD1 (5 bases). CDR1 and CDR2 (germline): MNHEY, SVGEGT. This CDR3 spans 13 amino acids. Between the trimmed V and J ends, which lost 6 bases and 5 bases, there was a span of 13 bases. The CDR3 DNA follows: TGTGCCAGCAGGCGACCGGGGGGAACTGAAGCTTTCTTT. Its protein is CASRRPGGTEAFF.

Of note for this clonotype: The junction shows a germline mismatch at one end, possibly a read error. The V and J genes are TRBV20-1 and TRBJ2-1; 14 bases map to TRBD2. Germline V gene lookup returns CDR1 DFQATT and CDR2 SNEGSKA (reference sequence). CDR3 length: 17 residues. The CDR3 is CCARERETSGRGSEQFF. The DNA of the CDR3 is TGCTGTGCTAGGGAACGCGAGACTAGCGGGAGGGGGAGTGAGCAGTTCTTC.

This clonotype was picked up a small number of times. CDR3 residues: CASSRSTTSNEKLFF. The CDR3 DNA reads TGTGCCAGCTCTCGTTCGACAACATCTAATGAAAAACTGTTTTTT. This rearrangement joins TRBV18 to TRBJ1-4; D unclear. The CDR3 contains 15 residues. Trimming took off 6 bases at V and 3 bases at J, with 14 bases between the two ends. The germline CDR1 and CDR2 sequences are KGHSH and LQKENI.

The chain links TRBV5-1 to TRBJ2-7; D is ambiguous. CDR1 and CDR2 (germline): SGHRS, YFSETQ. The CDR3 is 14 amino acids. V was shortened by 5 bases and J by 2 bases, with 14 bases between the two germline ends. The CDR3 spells CASREVSSAYEQYF. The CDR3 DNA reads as TGCGCCAGCAGAGAGGTCTCCAGCGCCTACGAGCAGTACTTC.

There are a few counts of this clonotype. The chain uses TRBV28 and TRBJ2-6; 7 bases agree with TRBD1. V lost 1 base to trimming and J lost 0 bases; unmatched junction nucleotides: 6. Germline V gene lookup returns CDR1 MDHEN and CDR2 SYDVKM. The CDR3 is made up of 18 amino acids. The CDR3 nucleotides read TGTGCCAGCAGTTTATTAGGGACAGTACTCTCTGGGGCCAACGTCCTGACTTTC. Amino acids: CASSLLGTVLSGANVLTF.

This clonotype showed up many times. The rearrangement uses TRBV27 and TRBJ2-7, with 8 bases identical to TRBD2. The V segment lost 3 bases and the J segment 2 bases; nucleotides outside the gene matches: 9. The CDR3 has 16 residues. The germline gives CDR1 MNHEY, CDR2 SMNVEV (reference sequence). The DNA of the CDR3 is TGTGCCAGCAGTTTTAAGCCCTTGGGACTAGCCTACGAGCAGTACTTC. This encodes CASSFKPLGLAYEQYF.